The clone carrying this TCR beta chain was seen a handful of times. Its matching antigen is unknown. This record belongs to a study of spatial heterogeneity in lung cancer. About the study: Each unique TCR and UMI combination was seen more than ten times on average in raw reads. General observations from the study: Counts of expanded intratumoral alpha and beta TCRs tracked tumor mutation counts.

In TCRdb, the 5' RACE reads were re-called with MiXCR into one record per CDR3 protein. The data show around 9,000 distinct CDR3 sequences, with under 8% seen just once and 25% to 35% held by the top ten. The time point: sample taken at primary tumor resection. The study sequenced unsorted whole RNA from tumor, nontumor lung or frozen PBMC. The CDR3 length is 12 residues. The germline V gene encodes CDR1 SGHVS and CDR2 FQNEAQ. V was trimmed by 10 bases and J by 4 bases, leaving 14 bases between them. The receptor comes from a male donor with early-stage non-small cell lung cancer. The chain couples TRBV7-8 to TRBJ2-7, with D tentatively TRBD1 (5 bases). Sequenced material: lung tumor tissue, taken at surgery. The CDR3 protein is CAIPMGPYEQYF. The CDR3 DNA sequence: TGTGCCATCCCAATGGGGCCTTACGAGCAGTACTTC.